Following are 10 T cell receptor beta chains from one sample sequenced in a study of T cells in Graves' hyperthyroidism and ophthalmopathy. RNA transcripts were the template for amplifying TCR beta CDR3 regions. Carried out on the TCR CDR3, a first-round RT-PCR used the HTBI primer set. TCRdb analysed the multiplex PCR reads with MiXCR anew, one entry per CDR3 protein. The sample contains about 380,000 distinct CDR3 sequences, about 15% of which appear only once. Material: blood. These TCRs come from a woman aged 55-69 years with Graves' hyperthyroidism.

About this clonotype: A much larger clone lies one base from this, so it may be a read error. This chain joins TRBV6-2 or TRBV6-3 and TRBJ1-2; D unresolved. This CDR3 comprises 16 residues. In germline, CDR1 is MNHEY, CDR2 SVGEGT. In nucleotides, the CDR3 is TGTGCCTGCAGCAAGTACCAGCCCGACTCGAGCTATGGCTACACCTTC. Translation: CACSKYQPDSSYGYTF.

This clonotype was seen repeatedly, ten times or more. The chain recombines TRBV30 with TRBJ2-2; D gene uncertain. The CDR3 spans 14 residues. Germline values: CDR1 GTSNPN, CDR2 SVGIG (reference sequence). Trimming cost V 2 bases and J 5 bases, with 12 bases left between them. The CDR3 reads CAWSKGLGTGELFF. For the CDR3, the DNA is TGTGCCTGGAGTAAAGGTTTGGGGACCGGGGAGCTGTTTTTT.

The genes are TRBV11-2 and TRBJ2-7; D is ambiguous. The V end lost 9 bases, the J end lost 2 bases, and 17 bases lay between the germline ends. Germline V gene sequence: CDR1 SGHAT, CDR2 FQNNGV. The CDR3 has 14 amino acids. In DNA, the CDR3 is TGTGCCAGTAGTATGGGCAGTATACCCTACGAGCAGTACTTC. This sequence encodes CASSMGSIPYEQYF.

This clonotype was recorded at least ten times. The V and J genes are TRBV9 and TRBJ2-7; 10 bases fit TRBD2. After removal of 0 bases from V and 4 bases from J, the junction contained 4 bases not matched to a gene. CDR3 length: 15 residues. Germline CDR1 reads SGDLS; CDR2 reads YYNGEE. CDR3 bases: TGTGCCAGCAGCGTAGTATCTAGCGGGAGTTACGAGCAGTACTTC. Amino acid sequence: CASSVVSSGSYEQYF. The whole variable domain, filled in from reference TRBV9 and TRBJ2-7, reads DSGVTQTPKHLITATGQRVTLRCSPRSGDLSVYWYQQSLDQGLQFLIQYYNGEERAKGNILERFSAQQFPDLHSELNLSSLELGDSALYFCASSVVSSGSYEQYFGPGTRLTVT.

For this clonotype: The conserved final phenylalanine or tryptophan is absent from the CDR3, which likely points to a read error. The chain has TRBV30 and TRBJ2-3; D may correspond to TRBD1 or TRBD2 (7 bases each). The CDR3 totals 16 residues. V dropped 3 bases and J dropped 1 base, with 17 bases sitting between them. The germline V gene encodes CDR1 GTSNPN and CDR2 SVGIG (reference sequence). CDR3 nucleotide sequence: TGTGCCTGGAGCCCACGGAGCGGGACAGGCACAGATACGCAGTATCTT. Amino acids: CAWSPRSGTGTDTQYL.

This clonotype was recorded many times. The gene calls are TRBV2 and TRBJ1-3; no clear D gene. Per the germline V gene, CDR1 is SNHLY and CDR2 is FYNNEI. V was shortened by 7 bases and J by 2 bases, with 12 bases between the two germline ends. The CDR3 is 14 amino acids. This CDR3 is CASTFTPTGNTIYF. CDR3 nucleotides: TGTGCCAGCACCTTTACTCCGACTGGAAACACCATATATTTT.

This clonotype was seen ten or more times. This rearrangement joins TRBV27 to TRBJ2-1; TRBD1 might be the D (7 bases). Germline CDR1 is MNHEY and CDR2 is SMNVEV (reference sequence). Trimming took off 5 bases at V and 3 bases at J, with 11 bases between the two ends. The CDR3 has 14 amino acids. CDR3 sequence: CASSTGDFYNEQFF. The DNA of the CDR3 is TGTGCCAGCAGTACAGGGGACTTCTACAATGAGCAGTTCTTC.

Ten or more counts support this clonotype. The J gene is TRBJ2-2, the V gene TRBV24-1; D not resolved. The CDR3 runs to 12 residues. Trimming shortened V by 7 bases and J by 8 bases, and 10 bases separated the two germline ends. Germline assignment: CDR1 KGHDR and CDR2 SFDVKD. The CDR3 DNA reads TGTGCCACCAGCGCTTACGGTGGGGAGCTGTTTTTT. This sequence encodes CATSAYGGELFF.

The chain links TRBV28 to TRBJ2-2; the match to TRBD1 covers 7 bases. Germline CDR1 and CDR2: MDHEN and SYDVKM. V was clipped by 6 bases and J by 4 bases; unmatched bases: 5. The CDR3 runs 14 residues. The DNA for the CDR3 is TGTGCCAGCAGAAAAGGACAGGCCACCGGGGAGCTGTTTTTT. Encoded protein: CASRKGQATGELFF. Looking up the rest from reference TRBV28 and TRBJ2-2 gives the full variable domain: DVKVTQSSRYLVKRTGEKVFLECVQDMDHENMFWYRQDPGLGLRLIYFSYDVKMKEKGDIPEGYSVSREKKERFSLILESASTNQTSMYLCASRKGQATGELFFGEGSRLTVL.

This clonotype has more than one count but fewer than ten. CDR3 protein: CAISEPDRDLNYGYTF. CDR3 nucleotide sequence: TGTGCCATCAGTGAGCCAGACAGGGATCTAAACTATGGCTACACCTTC. This chain links TRBV10-3 with TRBJ1-2; 7 nucleotides match TRBD1. V was pared by 2 bases and J by 2 bases, with 8 bases of the junction left unmatched. Germline CDR1 reads ENHRY; CDR2 reads SYGVKD. The CDR3 covers 16 residues.